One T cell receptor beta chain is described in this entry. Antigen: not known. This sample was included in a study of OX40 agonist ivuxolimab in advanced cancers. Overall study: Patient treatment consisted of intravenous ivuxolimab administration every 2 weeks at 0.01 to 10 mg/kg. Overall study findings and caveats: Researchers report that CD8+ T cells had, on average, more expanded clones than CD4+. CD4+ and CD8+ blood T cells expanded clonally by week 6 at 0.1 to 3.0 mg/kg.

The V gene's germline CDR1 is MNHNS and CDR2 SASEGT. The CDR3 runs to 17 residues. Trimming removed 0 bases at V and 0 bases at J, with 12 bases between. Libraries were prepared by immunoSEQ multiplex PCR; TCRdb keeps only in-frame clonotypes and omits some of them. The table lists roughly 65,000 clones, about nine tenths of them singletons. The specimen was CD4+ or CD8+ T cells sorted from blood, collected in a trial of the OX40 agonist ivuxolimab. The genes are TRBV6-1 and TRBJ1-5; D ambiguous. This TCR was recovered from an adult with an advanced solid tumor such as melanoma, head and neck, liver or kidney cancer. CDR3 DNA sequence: TGTGCCAGCAGTGAAGCGCATCCAAAAGATAGCAATCAGCCCCAGCATTTT. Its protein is CASSEAHPKDSNQPQHF.